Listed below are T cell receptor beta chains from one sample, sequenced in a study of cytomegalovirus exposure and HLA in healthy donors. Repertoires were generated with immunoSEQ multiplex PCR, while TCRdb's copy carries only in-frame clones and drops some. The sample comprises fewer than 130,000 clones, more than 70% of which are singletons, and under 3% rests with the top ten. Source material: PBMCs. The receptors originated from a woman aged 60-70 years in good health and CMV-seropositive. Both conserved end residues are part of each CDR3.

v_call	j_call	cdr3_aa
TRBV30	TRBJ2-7	CAWTPRGAVVSYEQYF
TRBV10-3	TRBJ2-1	CAISPGLAGGPSYNEQFF
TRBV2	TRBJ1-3	CASSPTGAGNTIYF
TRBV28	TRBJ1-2	CASSSGGLYGYTF
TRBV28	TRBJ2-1	CASSFPSSYNEQFF
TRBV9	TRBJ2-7	CASSVTSRSDEQYF
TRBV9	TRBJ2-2	CASSPTGYTGELFF
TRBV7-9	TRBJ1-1	CASSAMTGGNTEAFF
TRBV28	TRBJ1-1	CASSPTSLGNTEAFF
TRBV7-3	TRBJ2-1	CASSLTPARENNEQFF
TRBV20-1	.	CSASWSSEQYF
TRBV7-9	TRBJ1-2	CASSPQWYIGGAHGYTF
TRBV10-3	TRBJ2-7	CAITSGTGSSYEQYF
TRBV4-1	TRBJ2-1	CASSQALSSYNEQFF
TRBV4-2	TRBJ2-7	CASSQTKWRMTSGSYEQYF
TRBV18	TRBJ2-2	CASSVTGANTGELFF
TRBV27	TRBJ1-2	CASSYRGLDYGYTF
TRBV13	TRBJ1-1	CASSPQRAGAEAFF